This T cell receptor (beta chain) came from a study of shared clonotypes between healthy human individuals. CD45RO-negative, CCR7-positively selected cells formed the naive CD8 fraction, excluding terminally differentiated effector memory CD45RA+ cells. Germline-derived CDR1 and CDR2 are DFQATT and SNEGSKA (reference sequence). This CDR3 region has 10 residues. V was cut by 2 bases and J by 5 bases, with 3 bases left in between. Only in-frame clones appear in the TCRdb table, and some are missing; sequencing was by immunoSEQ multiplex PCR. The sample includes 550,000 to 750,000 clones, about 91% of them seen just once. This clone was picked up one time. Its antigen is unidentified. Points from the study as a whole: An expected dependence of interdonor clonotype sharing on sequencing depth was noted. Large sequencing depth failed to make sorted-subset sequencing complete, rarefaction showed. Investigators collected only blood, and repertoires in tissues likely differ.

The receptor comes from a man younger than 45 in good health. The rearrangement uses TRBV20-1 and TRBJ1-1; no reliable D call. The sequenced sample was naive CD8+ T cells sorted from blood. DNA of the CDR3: TGCAGTGCTAGATCAACTGAAGCTTTCTTT. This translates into CSARSTEAFF.